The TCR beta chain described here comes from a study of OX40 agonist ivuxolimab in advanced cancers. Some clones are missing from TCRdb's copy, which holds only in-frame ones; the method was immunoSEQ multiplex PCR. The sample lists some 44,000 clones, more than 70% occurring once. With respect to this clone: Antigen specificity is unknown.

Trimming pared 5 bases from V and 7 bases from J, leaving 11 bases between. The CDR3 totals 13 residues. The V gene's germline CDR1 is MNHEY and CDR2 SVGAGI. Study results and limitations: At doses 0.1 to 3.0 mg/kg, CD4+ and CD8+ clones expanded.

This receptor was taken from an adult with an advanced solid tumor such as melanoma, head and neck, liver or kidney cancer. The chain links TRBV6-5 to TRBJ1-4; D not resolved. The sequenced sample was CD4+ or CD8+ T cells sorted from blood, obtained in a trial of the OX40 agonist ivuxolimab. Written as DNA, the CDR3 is TGTGCCAGCAGTCGAGTTCGGGCTGAAAAACTGTTTTTT. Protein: CASSRVRAEKLFF.